This T cell receptor beta chain is drawn from a study of cytotoxic CD8 clonotypes in ibrutinib-treated CLL. Whole-study context: Response samples were drawn at a median of approximately 11 months of treatment, range 6 to 36. On average, each sample had roughly 260,000 productive templates and more than 75,000 productive rearrangements. Whole-study results and caveats: Under therapy, public clonotypes either contracted or stayed stable, and they were uncommon.

Sequencing was performed with immunoSEQ multiplex PCR; in TCRdb, only in-frame clones are kept and a portion is missing. The table shows tens of thousands of clones, with around 70% occurring only once. Germline lookup yields CDR1 MGHRA and CDR2 YSYEKL. Trimming cost V 4 bases and J 6 bases, with 9 bases left between them. The CDR3 totals 13 residues. This clone showed up just a few times. Antigen specificity is unknown. The TCR originated in a human donor with chronic lymphocytic leukemia. Here the sequenced sample was PBMCs, taken at disease progression, from a patient treated with ibrutinib. V and J are TRBV4-1 and TRBJ2-2, with a weak D call TRBD2 (6 bases). The CDR3 spells CASSRTNSGELFF. CDR3 DNA: TGCGCCAGCAGCCGGACTAATTCCGGGGAGCTGTTTTTT.